Below, 20 T cell receptor beta chains from the same sample are listed, as sequenced in a study of blood T cell repertoires in COVID-19. The table came from immunoSEQ multiplex PCR; TCRdb's copy has only in-frame clones and leaves some out. The sample lists fewer than 150,000 clones; around 87% were seen once. What was sequenced was peripheral blood. These receptors were obtained from a woman in her 70s with acute or convalescent COVID-19.

The chain carries TRBV27 and TRBJ2-7, with 8 nucleotides matching TRBD1. CDR1 and CDR2 (germline): MNHEY, SMNVEV (reference sequence). The CDR3 length is 15 residues. The J segment lost 2 bases and the V segment lost 9 bases, leaving 12 bases of the junction unmatched. CDR3 nucleotide sequence: TGTGCCAGGACACCCGGACAGGGTAGCCCCTACGAGCAGTACTTC. Amino acid sequence: CARTPGQGSPYEQYF.

This clone was detected a few times. This chain joins TRBV5-4 and TRBJ2-7; TRBD1 agrees at 7 bases. Germline CDR1 reads SGHNT; CDR2 reads YYREEE (reference sequence). Losses at the gene ends were 4 bases for V and 3 bases for J; bases not matched to a gene: 7. This CDR3 region has 14 residues. The DNA of the CDR3 is TGTGCCAGCAGCGCCGGGACAGAATACTACGAGCAGTACTTC. Amino acid sequence: CASSAGTEYYEQYF.

The rearrangement uses TRBV6-6 and TRBJ1-1; D remains ambiguous. The germline gives CDR1 MNHNY, CDR2 SVGAGI (reference sequence). This CDR3 region has 13 residues. The ends were cut back, 2 bases at V and 6 bases at J, with 10 bases in the middle. CDR3 loop: CASSYRAGAEAFF. CDR3 nucleotide sequence: TGTGCCAGCAGTTACCGGGCGGGCGCTGAAGCTTTCTTT.

The chain links TRBV28 to TRBJ2-2, with D maybe TRBD2 (6 bases). Trimming cost V 8 bases and J 6 bases, with 16 bases left between them. The CDR3 length is 14 residues. Germline V CDR1 and CDR2: MDHEN, SYDVKM. CDR3 protein: CASGRIALSGELFF. CDR3 bases: TGTGCCAGCGGGAGGATAGCTCTATCCGGGGAGCTGTTTTTT.

The DNA for the CDR3 is TGTGCCAGCTCACCTCAGGGGGAGACGAACACTGAAGCTTTCTTT. Translation: CASSPQGETNTEAFF. The V gene is TRBV18, the J gene TRBJ1-1; the match to TRBD1 covers 7 bases. Trimming cost V 3 bases and J 1 base; bases outside gene matches: 5. CDR3 length equals 15 residues. From germline, CDR1 is KGHSH and CDR2 LQKENI. The entire variable domain, with the rest obtained from reference TRBV18 and TRBJ1-1, is as follows: NAGVMQNPRHLVRRRGQEARLRCSPMKGHSHVYWYRQLPEEGLKFMVYLQKENIIDESGMPKERFSAEFPKEGPSILRIQQVVRGDSAAYFCASSPQGETNTEAFFGQGTRLTVV.

The chain employs TRBV28 and TRBJ2-1; 9 bases agree with TRBD1. The CDR3 runs to 14 residues. J lost 7 bases, V lost 6 bases, and 7 bases had no gene match. Germline V gene data show CDR1 as MDHEN and CDR2 as SYDVKM. In nucleotides, the CDR3 is TGTGCCAGCAGGTCACAGGGGGCGGTGAATGAGCAGTTCTTC. Translated, it gives CASRSQGAVNEQFF.

This sequence joins TRBV27 and TRBJ1-4; TRBD1 might be the D (6 bases). This CDR3 has 16 residues. V lost 6 bases, J lost 7 bases, and 21 bases lay in between. From germline, CDR1 is MNHEY and CDR2 SMNVEV (reference sequence). The CDR3 DNA follows: TGTGCCAGCAGGAGGGGGACATTGAGGATGGGTGAAAAACTGTTTTTT. This codes for CASRRGTLRMGEKLFF.

This clone occurred a few times. This rearrangement joins TRBV10-1 to TRBJ2-5; D is ambiguous. V lost 5 bases and J 1 base, leaving 8 bases between the germline ends. This CDR3 is built from 13 residues. CDR1 WNHNN and CDR2 SYGVQD come from the germline V gene (reference sequence). The DNA for the CDR3 is TGCGCCAGCAGTAGTCAGATCCAAGAGACCCAGTACTTC. Its translation: CASSSQIQETQYF.

The chain joins TRBV3-1 (or the pseudogene TRBV3-2) to TRBJ1-6; possibly TRBD1 for D (5 bases). This CDR3 contains 15 residues. Germline CDR1 LGHDT, CDR2 YNNKEL (reference sequence). V gave up 4 bases and J gave up 6 bases, with 13 bases separating them. DNA of the CDR3: TGTGCCAGCAGCCGCGTCGGGGACTCTAATTCACCCCTCCACTTT. This gives the protein CASSRVGDSNSPLHF.

In DNA, the CDR3 is TGTGCCATCAGTGAGCCGCGACAGGGAATCAATGGCTACACCTTC. It codes for CAISEPRQGINGYTF. This sequence joins TRBV10-3 and TRBJ1-2, with 7 nucleotides matching TRBD1. Trimming removed 2 bases from V and 6 bases from J; junction bases left unmatched: 9. The CDR3 runs to 15 residues. In germline, CDR1 is ENHRY, CDR2 SYGVKD.

The genes are TRBV5-6 and TRBJ2-3, with D possibly being TRBD1 (5 bases). This CDR3 spans 15 amino acids. Between the trimmed V and J ends, which lost 0 bases and 0 bases, there was a span of 8 bases. Germline V gene lookup returns CDR1 SGHDT and CDR2 YYEEEE. CDR3 amino acids: CASSLEGASTDTQYF. CDR3 sequence (DNA): TGTGCCAGCAGCTTGGAAGGGGCTAGCACAGATACGCAGTATTTT.

The rearrangement links TRBV5-5 to TRBJ2-5; D is unresolved. Germline values: CDR1 SGHKS, CDR2 YYEKEE (reference sequence). The length of the CDR3 is 12 residues. Trimming removed 1 base from V and 4 bases from J, with 5 bases in between. CDR3 in amino acids: CASSLYGETQYF. In DNA, the CDR3 is TGTGCCAGCAGCTTGTACGGAGAGACCCAGTACTTC.

This sequence joins TRBV7-9 and TRBJ2-2, with 8 bases lining up with TRBD1. CDR1 is SEHNR and CDR2 is FQNEAQ in the germline V gene (reference sequence). Trimming cost V 2 bases and J 4 bases; bases outside gene matches: 9. The CDR3 length is 17 residues. The CDR3 is CASSLRQGQVGTGELFF. The CDR3 coding sequence is TGTGCCAGCAGCTTAAGACAGGGGCAAGTAGGCACCGGGGAGCTGTTTTTT.

The chain links TRBV12-5 to TRBJ2-3; D possibly corresponds to TRBD2 (5 bases). Germline CDR1 is LGHNT and CDR2 is FRNRAP. This CDR3 contains 16 residues. The germline V and J ends were trimmed by 0 bases and 4 bases, with 14 bases remaining between them. Here the CDR3 reads CASGLVLARRPDTQYF. In DNA form, the CDR3 reads TGTGCTAGTGGTTTGGTACTGGCAAGGAGGCCAGATACGCAGTATTTT.

This sequence joins TRBV5-4 and TRBJ1-2, with D possibly matching TRBD1 (5 bases). Trimming took off 5 bases at V and 4 bases at J, with 12 bases between the two ends. The CDR3 contains 13 residues. Germline V CDR1 and CDR2: SGHNT, YYREEE (reference sequence). CDR3 amino acids: CASSSTGVYGYTF. CDR3 nucleotide sequence: TGTGCCAGCAGTTCGACGGGGGTCTATGGCTACACCTTC.

The chain employs TRBV29-1 and TRBJ1-6; possibly TRBD1 for D (6 bases). Trimming took 6 bases from V and 4 from J, leaving 10 bases between them. Looked up from germline, CDR1 is SQVTM and CDR2 is ANQGSEA. The CDR3 loop spans 13 amino acids. The CDR3 DNA follows: TGCAGCGTCCGGACAGTTTATAATTCACCCCTCCACTTT. It yields the protein CSVRTVYNSPLHF.

V and J are TRBV4-2 and TRBJ1-5, with D tentatively TRBD1 (5 bases). CDR1 LGHNA and CDR2 YNFKEQ come from the germline V gene. Between the trimmed V and J ends, which lost 5 bases and 9 bases, there was a span of 14 bases. The CDR3 covers 13 residues. CDR3 nucleotides: TGTGCCAGCAGCGAAGCAGGGTATCCGCCCCAGCATTTT. Protein product: CASSEAGYPPQHF.

This sequence joins TRBV11-2 and TRBJ1-4; 10 positions match TRBD1. V shed 4 bases, J shed 7 bases, and the junction held 9 bases outside the gene matches. The V gene's germline CDR1 is SGHAT and CDR2 FQNNGV. The CDR3 has 16 residues. CDR3 nucleotides: TGTGCCAGCAGCTCCCTCTCCGGGACAGGGGCTGAAAAACTGTTTTTT. This encodes CASSSLSGTGAEKLFF.

The rearrangement joins TRBV9 to TRBJ1-4, with D perhaps TRBD1 (5 bases). This CDR3 contains 15 residues. Germline V gives CDR1 SGDLS, CDR2 YYNGEE. The ends were cut back, 0 bases at V and 7 bases at J, with 13 bases in the middle. The CDR3, as DNA: TGTGCCAGCAGCGTAGCGCAGGGTTCCGGTGAAAAACTGTTTTTT. This codes for CASSVAQGSGEKLFF.

The rearrangement uses TRBV29-1 and TRBJ1-1, with TRBD1 matching 10 bases. The CDR3 totals 12 residues. V gave up 6 bases and J gave up 7 bases; unmatched junction bases: 5. CDR1 SQVTM and CDR2 ANQGSEA come from the germline V gene. In nucleotides, the CDR3 is TGCAGCGTCCCGGGACAGGGGTTTGAAGCTTTCTTT. Protein sequence: CSVPGQGFEAFF.